The 20 T cell receptor beta chains below all came from one sample that was sequenced in a study of shared clonotypes between healthy human individuals. Using immunoSEQ multiplex PCR, the repertoire was profiled, and TCRdb retains in-frame clones only, with some absent. Counted here are around 720,000 clones, around 73% occurring once; the ten biggest clones make up 1.5% to 2%. The sample consisted of memory CD4+ T cells sorted from blood. The subset denotes: CD45RA-negative fraction. The receptors derive from a woman aged 25 to 45 in good health.

The chain is built from TRBV25-1 and TRBJ2-7, with TRBD1 matching 8 bases. With V trimmed by 6 bases and J by 6 bases, 10 bases remained unmatched. The CDR3 is 14 residues long. Germline CDR1 and CDR2: MGHDK and SYGVNS. The DNA for the CDR3 is TGTGCCAGCAGCCCACCGTTTGGACAGGGCGAGCAGTACTTC. This encodes CASSPPFGQGEQYF.

The CDR3 DNA sequence: TGTGCCAGCAGTGGGACTAGCGGGAGTTACAATGAGCAGTTCTTC. As protein: CASSGTSGSYNEQFF. This rearrangement joins TRBV6-1 to TRBJ2-1, with 13 bases that match TRBD2. Germline assignment: CDR1 MNHNS and CDR2 SASEGT. The junction had 1 base not matched to a gene; V was cut back by 4 bases and J by 4 bases. This CDR3 spans 15 amino acids.

The chain links TRBV10-3 to TRBJ2-2, with D possibly TRBD1 on 5 matching bases. Trimming cost V 3 bases and J 5 bases, with 13 bases left between them. CDR1 and CDR2 from the germline V gene are ENHRY and SYGVKD. The CDR3 length is 15 residues. CDR3 region: CAISDWGAQTGELFF. The CDR3 DNA is TGTGCCATCAGTGATTGGGGCGCTCAGACCGGGGAGCTGTTTTTT.

The chain employs TRBV28 and TRBJ2-3; D remains unclear. The CDR3 loop spans 12 amino acids. Trimming shortened V by 3 bases and J by 7 bases, and 8 bases separated the two germline ends. The germline V gene has CDR1 MDHEN and CDR2 SYDVKM. The CDR3 reads CASSFGRNTQYF. The CDR3 nucleotides read TGTGCCAGCAGTTTCGGTAGGAATACGCAGTATTTT. The full variable domain, rest sourced from reference TRBV28 and TRBJ2-3, is DVKVTQSSRYLVKRTGEKVFLECVQDMDHENMFWYRQDPGLGLRLIYFSYDVKMKEKGDIPEGYSVSREKKERFSLILESASTNQTSMYLCASSFGRNTQYFGPGTRLTVL.

The count of this clone is one. The rearrangement links TRBV6-4 to TRBJ2-3; D might be TRBD2 (6 bases). The germline gives CDR1 MRHNA, CDR2 SNTAGT. The CDR3 is 13 amino acids. Trimming stripped 4 bases from V and 7 bases from J, with 12 bases between. CDR3 in amino acids: CASSATTSNTQYF. In DNA, the CDR3 is TGTGCCAGCAGTGCCACGACTAGTAATACGCAGTATTTT.

This chain links TRBV7-9 with TRBJ2-3; a possible D gene is TRBD2 (6 bases). Germline V lookup: CDR1 SEHNR, CDR2 FQNEAQ (reference sequence). Trimming pared 4 bases from V and 5 bases from J, leaving 19 bases between. The length of the CDR3 is 16 residues. The CDR3 region has the DNA TGTGCCAGCAGCTCCAAGACTAGTACGGGGGAAGATACGCAGTATTTT. As protein: CASSSKTSTGEDTQYF.

V usage is TRBV9 and J usage is TRBJ2-5, with D perhaps matching TRBD1 or TRBD2 (6 bases each). CDR1 SGDLS and CDR2 YYNGEE come from the germline V gene. V lost 4 bases to trimming and J lost 5 bases, with 15 bases between them. This CDR3 is 14 amino acids long. CDR3 protein: CASSYTGSGETQYF. CDR3 nucleotide sequence: TGTGCCAGCAGCTACACAGGGAGCGGGGAGACCCAGTACTTC.

This clone showed up just once. The rearrangement links TRBV5-1 to TRBJ1-1; 7 bases agree with TRBD1. This CDR3 is 15 amino acids long. Germline trimming cut 5 bases from V and 4 bases from J; bases unmatched to any gene: 11. Germline V CDR1 and CDR2: SGHRS, YFSETQ. The CDR3 sequence: CASSSSRGQSTEAFF. The DNA of the CDR3 is TGCGCCAGCAGTTCATCAAGGGGGCAGAGCACTGAAGCTTTCTTT.

This clone was observed a handful of times. Other DNA sequences in the sample encode the same CDR3. J is TRBJ2-1 and V is TRBV5-1; 8 positions agree with TRBD1. The ends lost 4 bases at V and 1 base at J; junction bases unmatched: 4. The CDR3 length is 15 residues. Germline CDR1 SGHRS, CDR2 YFSETQ. The DNA of the CDR3 is TGCGCCAGCAGCGTGGACAGGGTGTCCTACAATGAGCAGTTCTTC. Amino acid sequence: CASSVDRVSYNEQFF.

This clone is a singleton in its sample. The rearrangement uses TRBV5-1 and TRBJ2-1; 8 nucleotides agree with TRBD1. The germline CDR1 and CDR2 sequences are SGHRS and YFSETQ. The CDR3 runs 14 residues. V shed 4 bases, J shed 6 bases, and the junction held 6 bases outside the gene matches. CDR3 sequence reads: CASSPGQGRNEQFF. The CDR3 coding sequence is TGCGCCAGCAGCCCCGGACAGGGTCGCAATGAGCAGTTCTTC.

The chain recombines TRBV19 with TRBJ2-1, with D possibly matching TRBD1 (6 bases). The CDR3 has 16 residues. V lost 8 bases and J 0 bases, leaving 17 bases between the germline ends. Germline V gene sequence: CDR1 LNHDA, CDR2 SQIVND (reference sequence). The CDR3 is CASQRQGKSSYNEQFF. CDR3 nucleotides: TGTGCCAGTCAGCGTCAGGGGAAGAGCTCCTACAATGAGCAGTTCTTC.

The chain is built from TRBV21-1 and TRBJ1-4; TRBD1 is taken as the D call from the table, unchecked against the DNA. TRBV21-1 has pseudogene status. The CDR3 has 18 amino acids. CDR3: CASSRSPGQGLLDEKLFF. CDR3 nucleotides: TGTGCCAGCAGCAGATCACCGGGACAGGGTCTCTTGGACGAAAAACTGTTTTTT.

The chain couples TRBV4-1 to TRBJ1-1; maybe TRBD1 (6 bases). This CDR3 is 16 amino acids long. In germline, CDR1 is MGHRA, CDR2 YSYEKL. With 2 bases removed from V and 5 bases from J, the gap between germline ends came to 18 bases. CDR3 sequence reads: CASSQPQGRGWTEAFF. As DNA, the CDR3 is TGCGCCAGCAGCCAACCACAGGGTAGGGGCTGGACTGAAGCTTTCTTT.

V usage is TRBV2 and J usage is TRBJ1-2, with D possibly TRBD1 on 5 matching bases. Trimming took off 7 bases at V and 2 bases at J, with 11 bases between the two ends. The CDR3 sequence is 13 residues long. Germline-derived CDR1 and CDR2 are SNHLY and FYNNEI. CDR3 in amino acids: CASKGDRNYGYTF. CDR3 DNA sequence: TGTGCCAGCAAAGGAGACAGAAACTATGGCTACACCTTC.

In its sample, this clone was seen a few times. The chain is built from TRBV6-1 and TRBJ1-1; D remains unclear. The V and J ends lost 2 bases and 2 bases respectively, with 12 bases between them. The CDR3 length is 15 residues. Germline CDR1 reads MNHNS; CDR2 reads SASEGT. Written as DNA, the CDR3 is TGTGCCAGCAGTGAAAACTGGGTTAGTAACACTGAAGCTTTCTTT. Translation: CASSENWVSNTEAFF.

The chain joins TRBV7-2 to TRBJ1-1, with a possible D match to TRBD1 (5 bases). V was shortened by 4 bases and J by 0 bases, with 12 bases between the two germline ends. CDR1 and CDR2 (germline): SGHTA, FQGNSA. There are 15 residues in the CDR3. Here the CDR3 DNA reads TGTGCCAGCAGCTGGGGGTCAGGGATGAACACTGAAGCTTTCTTT. Amino acid sequence: CASSWGSGMNTEAFF. The variable domain in full, completed from reference TRBV7-2 and TRBJ1-1, reads GAGVSQSPSNKVTEKGKDVELRCDPISGHTALYWYRQSLGQGLEFLIYFQGNSAPDKSGLPSDRFSAERTGGSVSTLTIQRTQQEDSAVYLCASSWGSGMNTEAFFGQGTRLTVV.

This chain links TRBV5-1 with TRBJ2-7, with 7 bases identical to TRBD2. The trim removed 0 bases at V and 3 bases at J, leaving 6 bases unmatched. The CDR3 length is 15 residues. The V gene's germline CDR1 is SGHRS and CDR2 YFSETQ. In nucleotides, the CDR3 is TGCGCCAGCAGCTTGGAGGGACTACCTCTCTACGAGCAGTACTTC. Translated: CASSLEGLPLYEQYF.

This chain joins TRBV6-1 and TRBJ2-2; no clear D gene. The CDR3 is 14 residues long. Germline CDR1 MNHNS, CDR2 SASEGT. V lost 5 bases and J 0 bases, leaving 7 bases between the germline ends. The DNA of the CDR3 is TGTGCCAGCAGTAACACAGCGAACACCGGGGAGCTGTTTTTT. This sequence encodes CASSNTANTGELFF.

V usage is TRBV4-1 and J usage is TRBJ2-5, with 7 bases matching TRBD2. CDR1 and CDR2 (germline): MGHRA, YSYEKL. Germline trimming cut 1 base from V and 2 bases from J; bases unmatched to any gene: 10. The CDR3 contains 17 residues. CDR3 amino acids: CASSQVTGGVKQETQYF. The CDR3 DNA is TGCGCCAGCAGCCAAGTGACGGGAGGCGTCAAACAAGAGACCCAGTACTTC.

This clone has a handful of counts. This sample includes further DNA sequences coding for the same CDR3. This chain links TRBV11-2 with TRBJ2-7; a weak D match, TRBD2 (6 bases). V lost 2 bases and J lost 0, with 11 bases in between. Germline CDR1 is SGHAT and CDR2 is FQNNGV. The CDR3 sequence is 15 residues long. CDR3 sequence reads: CASSLSSGSSYEQYF. Here the CDR3 DNA reads TGTGCCAGCAGCTTATCATCCGGGAGCTCCTACGAGCAGTACTTC.